These 12 T cell receptor beta chains were sequenced from one sample in a study of T cell responses to AZD1222 COVID-19 vaccine. TCRdb keeps only in-frame clones here, not all; method: immunoSEQ multiplex PCR. Seen here are 150,000 to 200,000 clones, approximately 95% observed once, and the top ten hold approximately 4%. Sequenced here: peripheral blood, sampled on day 0 of AZD1222 vaccination. These receptors all stem from an adult in good health.

The chain links TRBV12-3 or TRBV12-4 to TRBJ1-1; no clear D gene. The CDR3 consists of 12 residues. Trimming took 0 bases from V and 10 from J, leaving 9 bases between them. DNA of the CDR3: TGTGCCAGCAGTTTAGCTTGGCGGGGAGCTTTCTTT. Translated, it gives CASSLAWRGAFF.

The genes are TRBV19 and TRBJ2-7; TRBD2 agrees at 10 bases. Per germline, CDR1 LNHDA and CDR2 SQIVND (reference sequence). V gave up 6 bases and J gave up 2 bases; unmatched junction bases: 7. The length of the CDR3 is 15 residues. The DNA of the CDR3 is TGTGCCAGTAGCAAATTAGCGGGAGGTACCTACGAGCAGTACTTC. This codes for CASSKLAGGTYEQYF.

In its sample, this clone was seen many times. CDR3 sequence reads: CASSLEGSYEQYF. In DNA, the CDR3 is TGTGCCAGCAGCTTGGAGGGGTCCTACGAGCAGTACTTC. The chain is built from TRBV5-6 and TRBJ2-7, with D maybe TRBD1 (5 bases). V gave up 0 bases and J gave up 1 base, with 5 bases separating them. Germline V lookup: CDR1 SGHDT, CDR2 YYEEEE. The CDR3 is made up of 13 amino acids.

The chain has TRBV6-2 or TRBV6-3 and TRBJ2-7; D unclear. CDR1 MNHEY and CDR2 SVGEGT come from the germline V gene. This CDR3 contains 14 residues. Trimming took 1 base from V and 2 from J, leaving 9 bases between them. The CDR3 sequence is CASSYYRGPYEQYF. The CDR3 DNA is TGTGCCAGCAGTTACTACAGAGGCCCCTACGAGCAGTACTTC.

V gene TRBV29-1 combines with J gene TRBJ1-2, with TRBD1 matching 9 bases. The CDR3 length is 12 residues. Germline V gene lookup returns CDR1 SQVTM and CDR2 ANQGSEA. V dropped 1 base and J dropped 8; count of bases not matched to a gene: 2. The CDR3 spells CSVEGTGDGYTF. The CDR3 bases are TGCAGCGTTGAAGGGACAGGGGACGGCTACACCTTC.

The chain joins TRBV2 to TRBJ1-1; 7 bases agree with TRBD1. This CDR3 comprises 14 residues. Unmatched junction bases numbered 12, after V lost 8 bases and J lost 6 bases. The V gene's germline CDR1 is SNHLY and CDR2 FYNNEI. CDR3 nucleotides: TGTGCCAGCTGGATACTGGGACAGTGGGCTGAAGCTTTCTTT. This sequence encodes CASWILGQWAEAFF.

A remark on this clone: The same CDR3 also results from other DNA sequences found in this sample. The genes are TRBV11-2 and TRBJ2-7; 8 bases fit TRBD2. This CDR3 comprises 15 residues. Trimming cost V 1 base and J 6 bases; bases outside gene matches: 8. Germline-derived CDR1 and CDR2 are SGHAT and FQNNGV. CDR3 nucleotides: TGTGCCAGCAGCTTAGCCAGCGGGAGAGGGGGCGAGCAGTACTTC. Its translation: CASSLASGRGGEQYF.

The gene calls are TRBV6-4 and TRBJ1-5; 7 nucleotides match TRBD1. The CDR3 sequence is 13 residues long. V lost 5 bases to trimming and J lost 5 bases; unmatched junction nucleotides: 3. CDR1 MRHNA and CDR2 SNTAGT come from the germline V gene. Here the CDR3 DNA reads TGTGCCAGCAGTCCCCAGGGGGATCAGCCCCAGCATTTT. Its translation: CASSPQGDQPQHF.

The chain combines TRBV19 with TRBJ1-6, with 7 bases that match TRBD1. Trimming cost V 5 bases and J 7 bases; bases outside gene matches: 8. Germline CDR1 is LNHDA and CDR2 is SQIVND (reference sequence). This CDR3 is built from 15 residues. This CDR3 reads CASSSRQGKNSPLHF. The DNA of the CDR3 is TGTGCCAGTAGTTCCCGACAGGGAAAGAATTCACCCCTCCACTTT.

The rearrangement joins TRBV6-5 to TRBJ1-2, with TRBD1 matching 8 bases. The length of the CDR3 is 14 residues. The trim removed 7 bases at V and 3 bases at J, leaving 7 bases unmatched. Per germline, CDR1 MNHEY and CDR2 SVGAGI. The CDR3 DNA reads as TGTGCCAGCATTACAGGGGGATGGGACTATGGCTACACCTTC. Translated: CASITGGWDYGYTF.

The count of this clone is one. The genes are TRBV11-2 and TRBJ2-7, with 8 bases identical to TRBD2. Per germline, CDR1 SGHAT and CDR2 FQNNGV. The CDR3 has 16 amino acids. V was pared by 6 bases and J by 0 bases, with 10 bases of the junction left unmatched. DNA of the CDR3: TGTGCCAGCAGTTTTACGGGACTAGGGACCTCCTACGAGCAGTACTTC. Residues: CASSFTGLGTSYEQYF.

The sample holds one count of this clone. The chain has TRBV6-5 and TRBJ2-2, with 7 bases aligning to TRBD2. Germline assignment: CDR1 MNHEY and CDR2 SVGAGI. This CDR3 is 13 amino acids long. V shed 10 bases, J shed 3 bases, and the junction held 5 bases outside the gene matches. The CDR3 nucleotides are TGTGCCATCAAGCGGGATCACACCGGGGAGCTGTTTTTT. Translating gives CAIKRDHTGELFF.